What follows are 3 T cell receptor beta chains derived from one specimen sequenced in a study of blood T cell repertoires in COVID-19 (dated by TCRdb to 2019 to 2021). Library construction relied on the immunoSEQ multiplex PCR assay. Not all clones reach the TCRdb copy of this immuneACCESS table, which keeps in-frame sequences only. Checked studies attribute under half of the gap to unresolved V genes and leave the rest unexplained. The sample table contains 650,000 to 800,000 clones; only one count was recorded for just under 90% of them. The ten largest clones add up to over 0.2% of the sample. The sample taken for sequencing was peripheral blood. Receptor source: a woman between 18 and 30 years old with acute or convalescent COVID-19.

The count of this clone is one. The V call is TRBV9, the J call TRBJ2-7; possibly TRBD2 for D (5 bases). The CDR3 consists of 14 residues. V lost 3 bases, J lost 7 bases, and 17 bases lay in between. The germline gives CDR1 SGDLS, CDR2 YYNGEE. The CDR3 loop is CASSARDYLGEQYF. The DNA for the CDR3 is TGTGCCAGCAGCGCGAGAGACTACCTCGGAGAGCAGTACTTC.

This clone was detected once. The chain recombines TRBV3-1 (or the pseudogene TRBV3-2) with TRBJ2-1, with TRBD1 as a possible D gene (6 bases). This CDR3 contains 16 residues. Germline V gives CDR1 LGHDT, CDR2 YNNKEL (reference sequence). V was cut by 4 bases and J by 7 bases, with 20 bases left in between. The CDR3 bases are TGTGCCAGCAGCCCCGTTGTGGGGGCCATGGAAAATGAGCAGTTCTTC. Protein sequence: CASSPVVGAMENEQFF.

CDR3 in DNA: TGTGCCAGCAGTTACTGGAGCTCGGGCACTGAAGCTTTCTTT. It specifies CASSYWSSGTEAFF. The chain recombines TRBV6-5 with TRBJ1-1; no firm D call. The ends were cut back, 1 base at V and 4 bases at J, with 10 bases in the middle. This CDR3 spans 14 amino acids. CDR1 MNHEY and CDR2 SVGAGI come from the germline V gene.